The 32 T cell receptor beta chains presented below share a single source sample, sequenced in a study of Ad26.COV2.S vaccination and SARS-CoV-2 variants. Measured with immunoSEQ multiplex PCR; TCRdb has only the in-frame clones, and not every one. This sample has around 380,000 clones, with 70% to 90% found just once. Specified treatment: roughly 18 received Ad26.COV2.S at low or high dose, single or two shots; 5 received placebo; per-sample allocation not given. Samples were taken on day 63 after the first vaccine or placebo injection. Sequencing used peripheral blood, obtained in a trial of Ad26.COV2.S vaccine versus placebo. These receptors were taken from a person aged 18-60 years who received the Ad26.COV2.S COVID-19 vaccine or a placebo.

This clone was detected only a few times. The rearrangement joins TRBV6-6 to TRBJ1-6, with D possibly being TRBD1 (5 bases). Germline V CDR1 and CDR2: MNHNY, SVGAGI (reference sequence). The V and J ends lost 0 bases and 4 bases respectively, with 10 bases between them. The CDR3 length is 16 residues. In nucleotides, the CDR3 is TGTGCCAGCAGTTACTCGTCGGGGGTGTATAATTCACCCCTCCACTTT. This codes for CASSYSSGVYNSPLHF.

This clone was seen only once. The rearrangement joins TRBV6-6 to TRBJ2-3, with D possibly TRBD1 on 6 matching bases. Trimming took off 4 bases at V and 5 bases at J, with 19 bases between the two ends. CDR1 and CDR2 from the germline V gene are MNHNY and SVGAGI (reference sequence). This CDR3 has 16 amino acids. The CDR3 is CASSSLPRQVGDTQYF. The CDR3 coding sequence is TGTGCCAGCAGTTCTCTACCTCGACAGGTAGGAGATACGCAGTATTTT.

This chain links TRBV15 with TRBJ2-1, with 14 bases that match TRBD2. With V trimmed by 7 bases and J by 9 bases, 8 bases remained unmatched. The CDR3 has 15 residues. CDR1 LNHNV and CDR2 YYDKDF come from the germline V gene (reference sequence). CDR3 nucleotides: TGTGCCACCACCCAGACTAGCGGGGGGGCGGGTGAGCAGTTCTTC. Translation: CATTQTSGGAGEQFF. Based on the CDR3 plus reference TRBV15 and TRBJ2-1, the full variable domain is DAMVIQNPRYQVTQFGKPVTLSCSQTLNHNVMYWYQQKSSQAPKLLFHYYDKDFNNEADTPDNFQSRRPNTSFCFLDIRSPGLGDTAMYLCATTQTSGGAGEQFFGPGTRLTVL.

The chain carries TRBV4-1 and TRBJ1-1, with TRBD1 matching 8 bases. Germline-derived CDR1 and CDR2 are MGHRA and YSYEKL. With 4 bases clipped from V and 4 bases from J, the junction kept 5 bases outside the gene matches. The length of the CDR3 is 14 residues. CDR3 nucleotides: TGCGCCAGCAGCCCGGACAGGGTGAGCACTGAAGCTTTCTTT. It is translated as CASSPDRVSTEAFF.

The gene calls are TRBV27 and TRBJ2-3; D call uncertain. The germline V and J ends were trimmed by 5 bases and 5 bases, with 8 bases remaining between them. This CDR3 comprises 12 residues. Germline CDR1 and CDR2: MNHEY and SMNVEV (reference sequence). The CDR3 nucleotides are TGTGCCAGCAGTCCCAATTTAGATACGCAGTATTTT. Its translation: CASSPNLDTQYF.

This chain joins TRBV5-1 and TRBJ2-3; D not resolved. V dropped 2 bases and J dropped 2 bases, with 9 bases sitting between them. CDR1 is SGHRS and CDR2 is YFSETQ in the germline V gene. The CDR3 length is 14 residues. CDR3 loop: CASSLVTSTDTQYF. For the CDR3, the DNA is TGCGCCAGCAGCTTAGTGACATCCACAGATACGCAGTATTTT.

The rearrangement uses TRBV6-5 and TRBJ1-6, with D hard to call. The ends were cut back, 6 bases at V and 6 bases at J, with 6 bases in the middle. The CDR3 extends over 12 amino acids. The germline CDR1 and CDR2 sequences are MNHEY and SVGAGI. The CDR3 region has the DNA TGTGCCAGCAGACTCACTAATTCACCCCTCCACTTT. Translated, it gives CASRLTNSPLHF.

This sequence joins TRBV6-1 and TRBJ2-7, with D perhaps assigned TRBD1 or TRBD2 (7 bases each). This CDR3 is 16 amino acids long. V lost 1 base, J lost 1 base, and 14 bases lay in between. Germline lookup yields CDR1 MNHNS and CDR2 SASEGT. CDR3 amino acids: CASSEERDRYSYEQYF. DNA for the CDR3: TGTGCCAGCAGTGAAGAGCGGGACAGATATTCCTACGAGCAGTACTTC.

The chain combines TRBV6-5 with TRBJ2-7; D gene unclear. Trimming took 5 bases from V and 0 from J, leaving 14 bases between them. Germline values: CDR1 MNHEY, CDR2 SVGAGI. The length of the CDR3 is 15 residues. The chain's CDR3 is CASSNSDGSSYEQYF. CDR3 nucleotides: TGTGCCAGCAGTAATTCGGACGGATCCTCCTACGAGCAGTACTTC.

This clone has a single count. The chain is built from TRBV29-1 and TRBJ2-7, with D maybe TRBD1 (5 bases). Germline values: CDR1 SQVTM, CDR2 ANQGSEA. The CDR3 loop spans 11 amino acids. V lost 3 bases and J lost 3, with 6 bases in between. CDR3 residues: CSVEGRYEQYF. Written as DNA, the CDR3 is TGCAGCGTTGAGGGGCGCTACGAGCAGTACTTC.

The chain uses TRBV11-2 and TRBJ2-7; TRBD1 or TRBD2 may be the D gene (7 bases each). CDR1 and CDR2 (germline): SGHAT, FQNNGV. Trimming removed 5 bases from V and 4 bases from J, with 27 bases in between. This CDR3 has 18 amino acids. For the CDR3, the DNA is TGTGCCAGCAGCCCCACCGGGGAGGGGGCCCGCGTTCCTTACGAGCAGTACTTC. Its translation is CASSPTGEGARVPYEQYF. Full variable domain (outside the CDR3, taken from reference TRBV11-2 and TRBJ2-7): EAGVAQSPRYKIIEKRQSVAFWCNPISGHATLYWYQQILGQGPKLLIQFQNNGVVDDSQLPKDRFSAERLKGVDSTLKIQPAKLEDSAVYLCASSPTGEGARVPYEQYFGPGTRLTVT.

This sequence joins TRBV18 and TRBJ2-4; the D gene is possibly TRBD1 (6 bases). This CDR3 is built from 13 residues. Trimming left V 2 bases short and J 8 bases short, with 10 bases between. The V gene's germline CDR1 is KGHSH and CDR2 LQKENI. The CDR3 loop reads CASSPKQGYIQYF. DNA of the CDR3: TGTGCCAGCTCACCAAAACAGGGATACATTCAGTACTTC.

A remark on this clone: At one boundary the junction diverges from the germline segment, which might be a read error. The chain has TRBV6-6 and TRBJ2-1, with TRBD1 identical over 10 bases. The germline gives CDR1 MNHNY, CDR2 SVGAGI (reference sequence). CDR3 length equals 20 residues. CDR3 in DNA: TGTGCCACCAGTAGATCGGGAGGGACAGGGGCGGTAAGCTCCTACAATGAGCAGTTCTTC. Amino acids: CATSRSGGTGAVSSYNEQFF.

This chain connects TRBV27 to TRBJ1-2; TRBD1 agrees at 8 bases. The CDR3 is 15 amino acids. With V trimmed by 5 bases and J by 4 bases, 9 bases remained unmatched. Germline lookup yields CDR1 MNHEY and CDR2 SMNVEV (reference sequence). The CDR3 region is CASSPGTGPRYGYTF. The CDR3 region has the DNA TGTGCCAGCAGTCCAGGGACAGGCCCTCGCTATGGCTACACCTTC.

This clone was found once. This chain joins TRBV3-1 (or the pseudogene TRBV3-2) and TRBJ2-3, with D uncertain. Germline values: CDR1 LGHDT, CDR2 YNNKEL (reference sequence). CDR3 length equals 12 residues. V was pared by 4 bases and J by 9 bases, with 11 bases between. Here the CDR3 DNA reads TGTGCCAGCAGCCCAACTGGCAGGACGCAGTATTTT. This sequence encodes CASSPTGRTQYF.

This clone was detected once. J is TRBJ1-2 and V is TRBV6-1; the D is unclear. Germline V gives CDR1 MNHNS, CDR2 SASEGT. Between the trimmed V and J ends, which lost 3 bases and 6 bases, there was a span of 8 bases. This CDR3 is built from 12 residues. The DNA for the CDR3 is TGTGCCAGCAGTGACCCTGGGGATGGCTACACCTTC. It encodes CASSDPGDGYTF.

The count of this clone is one. The chain couples TRBV20-1 to TRBJ2-1; no definite D call. CDR1 DFQATT and CDR2 SNEGSKA come from the germline V gene (reference sequence). V gave up 1 base and J gave up 8 bases, with 6 bases separating them. CDR3 length: 11 residues. CDR3 loop: CSARAVDEQFF. The CDR3 region has the DNA TGCAGTGCTAGAGCAGTCGATGAGCAGTTCTTC.

The chain has TRBV5-4 and TRBJ2-3; 10 bases map to TRBD2. This CDR3 comprises 14 residues. Germline V gives CDR1 SGHNT, CDR2 YYREEE (reference sequence). With V trimmed by 4 bases and J by 4 bases, 3 bases remained unmatched. The CDR3 region has the DNA TGTGCCAGCAGCCCCGGACTAGCGGCAGATACGCAGTATTTT. Protein: CASSPGLAADTQYF.

The chain employs TRBV18 and TRBJ1-2; D possibly corresponds to TRBD1 (5 bases). V was pared by 6 bases and J by 5 bases, with 13 bases between. Germline CDR1 is KGHSH and CDR2 is LQKENI. The CDR3 spans 13 residues. The CDR3, as DNA: TGTGCCAGCTCCTCGGACACCTCATATGGCTACACCTTC. Its protein product is CASSSDTSYGYTF.

This chain connects TRBV3-1 (or the pseudogene TRBV3-2) to TRBJ1-1; D gene ambiguous. The germline gives CDR1 LGHDT, CDR2 YNNKEL (reference sequence). CDR3 length equals 13 residues. Trimming removed 1 base at V and 2 bases at J, with 5 bases between. In DNA form, the CDR3 reads TGTGCCAGCAGCCAAGTTGAAAACACTGAAGCTTTCTTT. Translated, it gives CASSQVENTEAFF.

This clone was seen a single time. The chain uses TRBV10-3 and TRBJ1-1; TRBD1 might be the D (6 bases). The V end was cut by 9 bases, the J end by 1 base, with 15 bases between. The CDR3 consists of 14 residues. Germline V CDR1 and CDR2: ENHRY, SYGVKD. CDR3 loop: CAIVRDIENTEAFF. CDR3 nucleotides: TGTGCCATAGTAAGGGACATTGAGAACACTGAAGCTTTCTTT.

The V gene is TRBV7-9, the J gene TRBJ2-1, with D uncertain. In germline, CDR1 is SEHNR, CDR2 FQNEAQ (reference sequence). The CDR3 covers 13 residues. V dropped 7 bases and J dropped 7 bases, with 14 bases sitting between them. The CDR3 DNA reads TGTGCCAGCACCACCTCCGGGTATAATGAGCAGTTCTTC. Its protein product is CASTTSGYNEQFF. Complete variable domain (other parts from reference TRBV7-9 and TRBJ2-1): DTGVSQNPRHKITKRGQNVTFRCDPISEHNRLYWYRQTLGQGPEFLTYFQNEAQLEKSRLLSDRFSAERPKGSFSTLEIQRTEQGDSAMYLCASTTSGYNEQFFGPGTRLTVL.

V is TRBV4-1 and J is TRBJ2-6; 10 nucleotides align to TRBD2. Trimming took 1 base from V and 0 from J; bases not matched to a gene: 6. The CDR3 spans 19 residues. The germline V gene encodes CDR1 MGHRA and CDR2 YSYEKL. CDR3 loop: CASSQVGLADSSGANVLTF. In DNA form, the CDR3 reads TGCGCCAGCAGCCAAGTTGGACTAGCGGATTCCTCTGGGGCCAACGTCCTGACTTTC.

The chain carries TRBV20-1 and TRBJ2-7; D is perhaps TRBD1 (5 bases). V lost 4 bases to trimming and J lost 5 bases, with 9 bases between them. This CDR3 region has 11 residues. Germline V gives CDR1 DFQATT, CDR2 SNEGSKA (reference sequence). The CDR3 loop reads CSATGMNEQYF. DNA for the CDR3: TGCAGTGCTACAGGGATGAACGAGCAGTACTTC.

The chain uses TRBV2 and TRBJ1-1, with D unclear. Germline CDR1 SNHLY, CDR2 FYNNEI. V was trimmed by 6 bases and J by 5 bases, leaving 19 bases between them. The CDR3 runs to 15 residues. The CDR3, as DNA: TGTGCCAGCAGCATATCTCGAGGGATGGGGACTGAAGCTTTCTTT. Residues: CASSISRGMGTEAFF.

The J gene is TRBJ1-1, the V gene TRBV7-9, with D maybe TRBD1 (5 bases). Between the trimmed V and J ends, which lost 7 bases and 4 bases, there was a span of 16 bases. This CDR3 is built from 14 residues. CDR1 is SEHNR, CDR2 FQNEAQ, per germline (reference sequence). The CDR3 DNA is TGTGCCAGCACTACTACAGGACCAGGCACTGAAGCTTTCTTT. Amino acid sequence: CASTTTGPGTEAFF.

This chain uses TRBV5-6 with TRBJ2-3, with 7 bases lining up with TRBD2. The CDR3 sequence is 15 residues long. V lost 4 bases, J lost 2 bases, and 7 bases stayed unmatched. Germline CDR1 SGHDT, CDR2 YYEEEE. CDR3 bases: TGTGCCAGCAGCACCCTAGCGGAGATCACAGATACGCAGTATTTT. Its protein is CASSTLAEITDTQYF.

This clone was found once. The genes are TRBV2 and TRBJ1-5; D is perhaps TRBD1 (5 bases). CDR3 size: 16 residues. The V end was cut by 4 bases, the J end by 1 base, with 14 bases between. In germline, CDR1 is SNHLY, CDR2 FYNNEI. The CDR3 DNA follows: TGTGCCAGCAGTGGGTCGGGGACGGGGAGCAATCAGCCCCAGCATTTT. Its protein is CASSGSGTGSNQPQHF.

This rearrangement joins TRBV7-9 to TRBJ2-7; a possible D gene is TRBD2 (5 bases). V was shortened by 0 bases and J by 0 bases, with 9 bases between the two germline ends. This CDR3 is built from 15 residues. Germline V gene sequence: CDR1 SEHNR, CDR2 FQNEAQ (reference sequence). The CDR3 DNA reads as TGTGCCAGCAGCTTAGCCCTGGGAGCCTCCTACGAGCAGTACTTC. It encodes CASSLALGASYEQYF.

The genes are TRBV11-2 and TRBJ2-5; TRBD1 is a possible D gene (6 bases). The CDR3 is 14 residues long. V was trimmed by 5 bases and J by 4 bases, leaving 14 bases between them. In germline, CDR1 is SGHAT, CDR2 FQNNGV. The CDR3 DNA reads as TGTGCCAGCAGCGAGACAGGCCGGCGAGAGACCCAGTACTTC. Amino acids: CASSETGRRETQYF.

This chain connects TRBV27 to TRBJ2-7; maybe TRBD2 (6 bases). The V gene's germline CDR1 is MNHEY and CDR2 SMNVEV (reference sequence). Trimming removed 0 bases at V and 1 base at J, with 13 bases between. This CDR3 has 16 amino acids. For the CDR3, the DNA is TGTGCCAGCAGTTTATCGAGAGCGGGTACGTCCTACGAGCAGTACTTC. It encodes CASSLSRAGTSYEQYF.

The chain has TRBV19 and TRBJ1-2; D is uncertain. V was pared by 3 bases and J by 0 bases, with 5 bases between. This CDR3 is built from 13 residues. Germline lookup yields CDR1 LNHDA and CDR2 SQIVND (reference sequence). The DNA for the CDR3 is TGTGCCAGTAGTATCGGGACTAACTATGGCTACACCTTC. It specifies CASSIGTNYGYTF.